The rows below give T cell receptor beta chains drawn from one sample of a study of blood T cell repertoires in COVID-19. Only in-frame clones appear in the TCRdb table, and some are missing; sequencing was by immunoSEQ multiplex PCR. Among some 190,000 clones listed, roughly 88% were seen once. The sample consisted of PBMCs or T cells enriched from blood (not recorded which). These receptors all stem from a man in his forties with acute COVID-19. Both conserved end residues are trimmed from each CDR3. Clone size is not always given. Where it is, it says once, few, many or a class for expanded clones.

clone_size,v_call,cdr3_aa
NA,TRBV18,ASSPPTGRETGELF
few,TRBV27,ASSSGIPGLAGGGTYEQY
NA,TRBV4-1,ASGGGLAGGPTGELF
NA,TRBV19,ASSDRDSPYGYT
NA,TRBV9,ASRGPNYGYT
NA,TRBV16,ASSQGSRYGYT
NA,TRBV20-1,SASMRNEKLF
NA,TRBV4-2,ASSQDAGRFSGANVLT
once,TRBV27,ASKKAGKVNEQF
NA,TRBV30,AWRGYRGGGYT
NA,TRBV12-5,ASGSYLTDRVIYEQY
few,TRBV5-6,ASSKDRVAIHRDTQY
NA,TRBV27,ASSERQGGSYEQY
NA,TRBV27,ASRIAGAWTGELF
few,TRBV18,ASSPPRDRGRANVLT
NA,TRBV7-9,ASSDPWTGGARSTDTQY
NA,TRBV5-5,ASSPTGLVRNNEQF
NA,TRBV5-5,ASSLSTGANSPLH
NA,TRBV9,ASRGINGYT
NA,TRBV4-1,ASSLQGGYEQY
few,TRBV5-4,ASRKGLAGASENIQY
once,TRBV5-6,ASSRRDRENTRYHEQY
NA,TRBV27,ASSFSGGGHEQY
NA,TRBV5-1,ASSLAAGGSYEQY
NA,TRBV5-6,ASSLQDQPQH
NA,TRBV7-2,ASSQRQQAGNTIY
NA,TRBV4-1,ASSQVLRDGYT
NA,TRBV6-5,ASSPGAGGSYGYT
NA,TRBV2,ASSRLAVFGEQF
NA,TRBV30,AWSGMAGAIGNEQF
NA,TRBV9,ASSVELDQPQH
NA,TRBV27,ASSLYHEQF
NA,TRBV7-9,ASSFGTGGEQY
NA,TRBV28,ASRPAGDNEQY
NA,TRBV29-1,SGQNRGLTDTQY
NA,TRBV6-5,ASSLGQNTGELF
NA,TRBV25-1,ASSEYLREGEQF